These 2 T cell receptor beta chains were sequenced from one sample in a study of shared clonotypes between healthy human individuals. Measured with immunoSEQ multiplex PCR; TCRdb has only the in-frame clones, and not every one. The sample carries about 230,000 clones, just over 65% recorded once. The sample taken for sequencing was memory CD4+ T cells sorted from blood. Subset defined: CD45RA-negative fraction. The source of these receptors is a young man in good health.

The gene calls are TRBV2 and TRBJ2-7, with a possible D match to TRBD1 (7 bases). This CDR3 contains 14 residues. V gave up 4 bases and J gave up 0 bases, with 10 bases separating them. The germline V gene has CDR1 SNHLY and CDR2 FYNNEI. CDR3 protein: CASSVQGGSYEQYF. DNA for the CDR3: TGTGCCAGCAGTGTGCAGGGGGGCTCCTACGAGCAGTACTTC.

The chain couples TRBV5-1 to TRBJ2-1, with D possibly matching TRBD2 (6 bases). The CDR3 runs 15 residues. Germline CDR1 and CDR2: SGHRS and YFSETQ. V was cut by 3 bases and J by 5 bases, with 15 bases left in between. CDR3 bases: TGCGCCAGCAGCTCGACTAGACTAACCAACAATGAGCAGTTCTTC. This sequence encodes CASSSTRLTNNEQFF.